The 30 T cell receptor beta chains presented below share a single source sample, sequenced in a study of blood T cell repertoires in COVID-19. TCRdb's copy holds only in-frame clones and misses some; the assay was immunoSEQ multiplex PCR. The sample lists about 180,000 clones, 75% to 85% seen once, with more than 1.5% in the top ten. The sequencing input was peripheral blood. These receptors were taken from a human donor in a cohort sampled during active COVID-19.

This chain joins TRBV28 and TRBJ1-5, with 9 bases matching TRBD1. Trimming at V came to 5 bases and at J to 2 bases, leaving 4 bases not matched to a gene. The CDR3 consists of 15 residues. Germline loops: CDR1 MDHEN, CDR2 SYDVKM. The CDR3 DNA follows: TGTGCCAGCAGTATACAGGGGGCAGGCAATCAGCCCCAGCATTTT. Translation: CASSIQGAGNQPQHF.

In this sample, this clone turned up once. The V gene is TRBV11-2, the J gene TRBJ2-1; possible D gene TRBD2, 6 bases. V lost 4 bases and J lost 8, with 15 bases in between. Germline assignment: CDR1 SGHAT and CDR2 FQNNGV. This CDR3 spans 14 amino acids. The CDR3 sequence is CASSSTTSSYEQFF. The CDR3 nucleotides are TGTGCCAGCAGCTCCACGACTAGTTCGTATGAGCAGTTCTTC.

This clone came up many times. This chain uses TRBV7-3 with TRBJ2-7, with TRBD2 matching 13 bases. Unmatched junction bases numbered 5, after V lost 1 base and J lost 2 bases. Germline V gives CDR1 SGHTA, CDR2 FQGTGA. The CDR3 loop spans 17 amino acids. Written as DNA, the CDR3 is TGTGCCAGCAGCTTAATAGGGACTAGCGGGATGCCCTACGAGCAGTACTTC. This encodes CASSLIGTSGMPYEQYF.

The chain combines TRBV18 with TRBJ1-4; TRBD1 aligns across 7 bases. The CDR3 totals 14 residues. Germline V lookup: CDR1 KGHSH, CDR2 LQKENI. V was pared by 5 bases and J by 5 bases, with 5 bases of the junction left unmatched. The CDR3 DNA follows: TGTGCCAGCTCAACACAGGGGTTAAATGAAAAACTGTTTTTT. This codes for CASSTQGLNEKLFF.

The V gene is TRBV6-2 or TRBV6-3, the J gene TRBJ1-2; a weak D match, TRBD1 (5 bases). The CDR3 sequence is 14 residues long. Germline CDR1 MNHEY, CDR2 SVGEGT. V lost 5 bases, J lost 1 base, and 11 bases lay in between. Here the CDR3 DNA reads TGTGCCAGCAGTAAACCGACAGTTAACTATGGCTACACCTTC. Residues: CASSKPTVNYGYTF.

This clone has only a few counts. This sequence joins TRBV10-2 and TRBJ1-4, with TRBD1 matching 10 bases. The trim removed 6 bases at V and 1 base at J, leaving 2 bases unmatched. This CDR3 is 15 amino acids long. Looked up from germline, CDR1 is WSHSY and CDR2 is SAAADI. The CDR3, as DNA: TGCGCCAGCAGACGGACAGGGGGAACTAATGAAAAACTGTTTTTT. It is translated as CASRRTGGTNEKLFF.

This chain links TRBV5-4 with TRBJ2-2; D possibly corresponds to TRBD2 (5 bases). The germline V gene encodes CDR1 SGHNT and CDR2 YYREEE (reference sequence). This CDR3 comprises 13 residues. V lost 7 bases and J lost 0, with 7 bases in between. CDR3 loop: CASGSTNTGELFF. The CDR3 DNA reads TGTGCCAGCGGGAGCACGAACACCGGGGAGCTGTTTTTT.

V gene TRBV3-1 (or the pseudogene TRBV3-2) combines with J gene TRBJ2-7; D unclear. The length of the CDR3 is 15 residues. Trimming cost V 7 bases and J 0 bases, with 16 bases left between them. Germline loops: CDR1 LGHDT, CDR2 YNNKEL (reference sequence). CDR3 protein: CASTPSPSSSYEQYF. CDR3 DNA: TGTGCCAGCACCCCGTCTCCTTCTAGCTCCTACGAGCAGTACTTC.

V usage is TRBV19 and J usage is TRBJ2-7, with 7 bases matching TRBD1. The V gene end was trimmed by 5 bases and the J gene end by 0 bases; junction bases not matched to a gene: 4. Germline lookup yields CDR1 LNHDA and CDR2 SQIVND (reference sequence). The CDR3 has 14 residues. CDR3 nucleotides: TGTGCCAGTAGTCGCCGGGACAGCTCCTACGAGCAGTACTTC. Its translation is CASSRRDSSYEQYF.

The rearrangement joins TRBV11-2 to TRBJ1-5, with D hard to call. The CDR3 totals 15 residues. Germline V lookup: CDR1 SGHAT, CDR2 FQNNGV. The V gene lost 1 base and the J gene lost 4 bases, with 11 bases spanning the gap. For the CDR3, the DNA is TGTGCCAGCAGCTTAGGGCTGCAGACTAATCAGCCCCAGCATTTT. Its translation: CASSLGLQTNQPQHF. The full variable domain, with the rest looked up from reference TRBV11-2 and TRBJ1-5, is EAGVAQSPRYKIIEKRQSVAFWCNPISGHATLYWYQQILGQGPKLLIQFQNNGVVDDSQLPKDRFSAERLKGVDSTLKIQPAKLEDSAVYLCASSLGLQTNQPQHFGDGTRLSIL.

Comments on this clone: Relative to the germline gene, one junction end is altered; a read error may explain this. The gene calls are TRBV2 and TRBJ2-7; 11 bases are shared with TRBD2. Germline loops: CDR1 SNHLY, CDR2 FYNNEI. This CDR3 is built from 14 residues. Written as DNA, the CDR3 is TGTGCCAGCAGTGAAGCTAGACTAGCGGGACGCTCCCACTTC. Encoded protein: CASSEARLAGRSHF.

This clone turned up a few times. The V call is TRBV6-5, the J call TRBJ2-7; 10 nucleotides align to TRBD2. The germline V gene has CDR1 MNHEY and CDR2 SVGAGI. V gave up 6 bases and J gave up 0 bases; unmatched junction bases: 5. The CDR3 consists of 15 residues. The CDR3 spells CASRVSGRSSYEQYF. CDR3 nucleotide sequence: TGTGCCAGCAGAGTTAGCGGGAGGAGCTCCTACGAGCAGTACTTC.

The CDR3 nucleotides are TGCGCCAGCAGCGGGGGACAGGGCGTCACTGAAGCTTTCTTT. Translating gives CASSGGQGVTEAFF. The rearrangement uses TRBV5-1 and TRBJ1-1; 9 bases match TRBD1. Germline lookup yields CDR1 SGHRS and CDR2 YFSETQ. V lost 4 bases and J lost 4; bases outside the gene matches: 5. The CDR3 is made up of 14 amino acids.

The rearrangement uses TRBV3-1 (or the pseudogene TRBV3-2) and TRBJ2-7; 9 bases match TRBD1. The germline gives CDR1 LGHDT, CDR2 YNNKEL (reference sequence). This CDR3 contains 14 residues. With 3 bases clipped from V and 3 bases from J, the junction kept 3 bases outside the gene matches. The CDR3 is CASSHGQGSYEQYF. Written as DNA, the CDR3 is TGTGCCAGCAGCCATGGACAGGGGAGCTACGAGCAGTACTTC.

The DNA of the CDR3 is TGCGCCAGCAGCCGAGGGGGATCCTACAATGAGCAGTTCTTC. As protein: CASSRGGSYNEQFF. V is TRBV4-3 and J is TRBJ2-1; tentatively, D is TRBD1 (6 bases). Germline V CDR1 and CDR2: LGHNA, YSLEER. The CDR3 consists of 14 residues. Trimming removed 4 bases from V and 1 base from J, with 8 bases in between.

The rearrangement links TRBV19 to TRBJ1-2, with 9 bases lining up with TRBD1. Germline V gene sequence: CDR1 LNHDA, CDR2 SQIVND (reference sequence). The CDR3 is made up of 15 amino acids. Germline trimming cut 3 bases from V and 1 base from J; bases unmatched to any gene: 3. CDR3 DNA sequence: TGTGCCAGTAGTATGGGGACAGGGTTTAACTATGGCTACACCTTC. It encodes CASSMGTGFNYGYTF.

The chain carries TRBV12-3 or TRBV12-4 and TRBJ1-2, with unresolved D. Trimming pared 4 bases from V and 2 bases from J, leaving 8 bases between. This CDR3 region has 13 residues. The CDR3 sequence is CASSSRRNYGYTF. The CDR3 DNA follows: TGTGCCAGCAGTTCGAGGCGGAACTATGGCTACACCTTC.

The chain joins TRBV3-1 (or the pseudogene TRBV3-2) to TRBJ1-1; D gene unclear. The germline V gene has CDR1 LGHDT and CDR2 YNNKEL (reference sequence). V lost 0 bases and J lost 7, with 9 bases in between. The CDR3 runs to 13 residues. The CDR3 loop is CASSQEGRSEAFF. CDR3 DNA: TGTGCCAGCAGCCAAGAAGGGAGGAGTGAAGCTTTCTTT.

The CDR3 protein is CASSLPGEQYF. As DNA, the CDR3 is TGTGCCAGCAGCCTTCCCGGGGAGCAGTACTTC. The V gene is TRBV3-1 (or the pseudogene TRBV3-2), the J gene TRBJ2-7; D uncertain. The CDR3 has 11 amino acids. V was clipped by 4 bases and J by 7 bases, with 8 bases between them. Germline-derived CDR1 and CDR2 are LGHDT and YNNKEL (reference sequence).

J is TRBJ1-2 and V is TRBV4-2, with TRBD1 as a possible D gene (6 bases). Germline V lookup: CDR1 LGHNA, CDR2 YNFKEQ. This CDR3 has 15 residues. Between the trimmed V and J ends, which lost 1 base and 4 bases, there was a span of 13 bases. DNA for the CDR3: TGTGCCAGCAGCCAAGGAGGGGGTCAGATCTATGGCTACACCTTC. Amino acids: CASSQGGGQIYGYTF.

The chain couples TRBV27 to TRBJ1-1; D is uncertain. The CDR3 consists of 15 residues. V lost 5 bases and J lost 1, with 14 bases in between. Germline values: CDR1 MNHEY, CDR2 SMNVEV (reference sequence). The CDR3 spells CASSPVEATNTEAFF. CDR3 bases: TGTGCCAGCAGTCCTGTCGAGGCTACGAACACTGAAGCTTTCTTT.

The chain employs TRBV27 and TRBJ2-2; maybe TRBD2 (5 bases). The germline gives CDR1 MNHEY, CDR2 SMNVEV (reference sequence). The V end was cut by 5 bases, the J end by 1 base, with 14 bases between. The CDR3 is 16 residues long. CDR3 residues: CASSLLEGRNTGELFF. In DNA, the CDR3 is TGTGCCAGCAGTCTCTTGGAAGGGAGGAACACCGGGGAGCTGTTTTTT.

The rearrangement joins TRBV5-1 to TRBJ2-3; TRBD1 is a possible D gene (5 bases). V gave up 6 bases and J gave up 6 bases, with 20 bases separating them. Germline V gene data show CDR1 as SGHRS and CDR2 as YFSETQ. CDR3 length: 15 residues. CDR3 residues: CASNRDSGPGDTQYF. Here the CDR3 DNA reads TGCGCCAGCAACCGAGACAGTGGCCCAGGGGATACGCAGTATTTT.

V usage is TRBV7-9 and J usage is TRBJ2-1; 10 bases fit TRBD2. The V gene's germline CDR1 is SEHNR and CDR2 FQNEAQ (reference sequence). V lost 3 bases, J lost 8 bases, and 10 bases stayed unmatched. The CDR3 has 16 amino acids. CDR3 amino acids: CASSFLAGVSTDEQFF. The CDR3 nucleotides read TGTGCCAGCAGCTTCCTAGCGGGAGTTAGTACGGATGAGCAGTTCTTC.

The rearrangement joins TRBV29-1 to TRBJ2-1; 10 nucleotides agree with TRBD2. The germline V gene encodes CDR1 SQVTM and CDR2 ANQGSEA. Trimming took 6 bases from V and 6 from J; bases not matched to a gene: 5. The CDR3 loop spans 13 amino acids. CDR3 sequence (DNA): TGCAGCGTACATAGCGGGAGGTTCAATGAGCAGTTCTTC. As protein: CSVHSGRFNEQFF.

The chain is built from TRBV18 and TRBJ1-2; TRBD1 matches at 7 bases. After removal of 6 bases from V and 5 bases from J, the junction contained 12 bases not matched to a gene. CDR3 size: 15 residues. The germline V gene has CDR1 KGHSH and CDR2 LQKENI. The CDR3 DNA reads TGTGCCAGCTCGCCCGGGACAGAGCCTCGGTATGGCTACACCTTC. It is translated as CASSPGTEPRYGYTF.

This chain links TRBV4-1 with TRBJ2-1; weak D call: TRBD2 (5 bases). The CDR3 contains 16 residues. Germline CDR1 is MGHRA and CDR2 is YSYEKL. V lost 0 bases to trimming and J lost 8 bases, with 17 bases between them. CDR3 amino acids: CASSQDEETGSYEQFF. As DNA, the CDR3 is TGCGCCAGCAGCCAAGATGAAGAGACGGGGAGCTATGAGCAGTTCTTC.

This clone has a handful of counts. The gene calls are TRBV28 and TRBJ1-5, with 9 bases that match TRBD1. The V segment lost 4 bases and the J segment 1 base; nucleotides outside the gene matches: 5. CDR3 length equals 16 residues. CDR1 and CDR2 from the germline V gene are MDHEN and SYDVKM. As DNA, the CDR3 is TGTGCCAGCAGTTCCTGGGACAGGGCGAGCAATCAGCCCCAGCATTTT. Translated: CASSSWDRASNQPQHF.

The J gene is TRBJ1-4, the V gene TRBV2; D unclear. Trimming left V 4 bases short and J 3 bases short, with 9 bases between. The CDR3 is made up of 14 amino acids. Germline assignment: CDR1 SNHLY and CDR2 FYNNEI. In DNA form, the CDR3 reads TGTGCCAGCAGTGGGAGGGTGGCTAATGAAAAACTGTTTTTT. Residues: CASSGRVANEKLFF.

The chain uses TRBV4-1 and TRBJ1-3; possible D gene TRBD1, 5 bases. The V gene's germline CDR1 is MGHRA and CDR2 YSYEKL. Trimming left V 3 bases short and J 4 bases short, with 16 bases between. The CDR3 is 16 residues long. The CDR3: CASSQATGTGGNTIYF. DNA of the CDR3: TGCGCCAGCAGCCAGGCCACAGGAACTGGAGGAAACACCATATATTTT.